This TCR beta chain was captured by sequencing in a study of identical twins. CDR3 length equals 12 residues. V lost 0 bases, J lost 4 bases, and 3 bases lay in between. Germline V gene lookup returns CDR1 LGHDT and CDR2 YNNKEL (reference sequence). Each CDR3 protein gets one entry after TCRdb re-called the 5' RACE reads with MiXCR. Seen here are hundreds of thousands of distinct CDR3 sequences, approximately 13% observed once, and the top ten hold under 2%. These data were likewise used in another study, on yellow fever vaccine responses in identical twins.

This receptor was identified in a woman between 18 and 30 years old in good health. Material for sequencing was PBMCs. V gene TRBV3-1 combines with J gene TRBJ1-2; D is unclear. The CDR3 region is CASSQDTYGYTF. The CDR3, as DNA: TGTGCCAGCAGCCAAGACACCTATGGCTACACCTTC.